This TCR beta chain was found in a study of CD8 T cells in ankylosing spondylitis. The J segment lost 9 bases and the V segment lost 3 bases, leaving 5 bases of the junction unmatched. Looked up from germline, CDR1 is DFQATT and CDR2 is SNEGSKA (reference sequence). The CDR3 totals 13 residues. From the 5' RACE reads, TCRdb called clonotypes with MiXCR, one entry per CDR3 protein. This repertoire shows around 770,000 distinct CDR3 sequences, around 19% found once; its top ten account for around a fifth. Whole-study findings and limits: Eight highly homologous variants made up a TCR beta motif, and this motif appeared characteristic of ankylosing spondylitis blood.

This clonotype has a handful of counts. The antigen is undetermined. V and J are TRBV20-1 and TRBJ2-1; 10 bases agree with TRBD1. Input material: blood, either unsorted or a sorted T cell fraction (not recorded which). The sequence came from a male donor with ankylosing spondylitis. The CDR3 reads CSASPTGGSEQFF. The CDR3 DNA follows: TGCAGTGCTAGCCCGACAGGGGGCAGTGAGCAGTTCTTC.